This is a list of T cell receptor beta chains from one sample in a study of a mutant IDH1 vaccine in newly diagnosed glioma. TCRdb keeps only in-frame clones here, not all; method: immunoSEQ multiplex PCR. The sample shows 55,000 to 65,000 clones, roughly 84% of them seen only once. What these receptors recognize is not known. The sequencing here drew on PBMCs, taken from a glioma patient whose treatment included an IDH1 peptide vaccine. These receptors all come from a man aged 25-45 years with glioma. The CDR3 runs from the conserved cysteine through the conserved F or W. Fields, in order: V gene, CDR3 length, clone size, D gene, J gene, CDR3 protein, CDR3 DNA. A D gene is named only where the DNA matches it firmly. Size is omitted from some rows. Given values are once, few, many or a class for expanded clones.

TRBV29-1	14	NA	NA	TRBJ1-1	CSVVGAGRGTEAFF	TGCAGCGTTGTTGGGGCAGGGCGTGGAACTGAAGCTTTCTTT
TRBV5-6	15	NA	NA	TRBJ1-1	CASSFGSLMGTEAFF	TGTGCCAGCAGCTTTGGCAGTCTGATGGGCACTGAAGCTTTCTTT
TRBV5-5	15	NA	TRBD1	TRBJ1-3	CASSIDRGTGNTIYF	TGTGCCAGCAGCATCGACAGGGGCACTGGAAACACCATATATTTT
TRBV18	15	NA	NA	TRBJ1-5	CASSPRAESNQPQHF	TGTGCCAGCTCACCACGGGCAGAGAGCAATCAGCCCCAGCATTTT
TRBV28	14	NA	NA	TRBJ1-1	CASSFGRPNTEAFF	TGTGCCAGCAGTTTCGGGAGACCGAACACTGAAGCTTTCTTT
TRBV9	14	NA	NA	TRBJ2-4	CASSVGGPGDIQYF	TGTGCCAGCAGCGTAGGCGGGCCTGGAGACATTCAGTACTTC
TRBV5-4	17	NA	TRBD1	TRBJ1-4	CASSSDPTGASFEKLFF	TGTGCCAGCAGCTCCGATCCCACAGGGGCGTCGTTTGAAAAACTGTTTTTT
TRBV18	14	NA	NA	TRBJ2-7	CASSERTDTYEQYF	TGTGCCAGCTCAGAGAGGACAGACACCTACGAGCAGTACTTC
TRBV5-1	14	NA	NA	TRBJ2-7	CASSLSLGAYEQYF	TGCGCCAGCAGCTTGTCCCTGGGGGCGTACGAGCAGTACTTC
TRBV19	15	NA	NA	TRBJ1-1	CASRITGGLNTEAFF	TGTGCCAGTAGGATAACGGGGGGCCTGAACACTGAAGCTTTCTTT
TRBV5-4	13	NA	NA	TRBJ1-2	CASSSGFRTEAIF	TGTGCCAGCAGCTCAGGCTTCAGGACGGAGGCAATCTTC
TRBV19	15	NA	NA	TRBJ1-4	CASSISTAFNEKLFF	TGTGCCAGTAGTATCTCGACTGCCTTTAATGAAAAACTGTTTTTT
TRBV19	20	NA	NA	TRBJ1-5	CASRSGRTGALTISNQPQHF	TGTGCCAGTAGGTCAGGCAGAACAGGAGCCCTGACCATCAGCAATCAGCCCCAGCATTTT
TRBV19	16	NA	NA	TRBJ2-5	CASGSRRQGGSETQYF	TGTGCCAGCGGTAGCAGGAGACAGGGAGGTTCAGAGACCCAGTACTTC
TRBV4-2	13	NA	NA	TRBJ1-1	CASRPGSGTEAFF	TGTGCCAGCAGGCCAGGGTCGGGGACTGAAGCTTTCTTT
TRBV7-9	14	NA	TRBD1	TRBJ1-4	CASSSTDRREKLFF	TGTGCCAGCAGCTCAACGGACAGGCGTGAAAAACTGTTTTTT
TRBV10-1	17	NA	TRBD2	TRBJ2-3	CASSESPPGGPEDTQYF	TGCGCCAGCAGTGAGTCTCCACCGGGGGGGCCGGAAGATACGCAGTATTTT
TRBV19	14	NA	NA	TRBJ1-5	CASTGHRDNQPQHF	TGTGCCAGTACCGGACACCGTGACAATCAGCCCCAGCATTTT
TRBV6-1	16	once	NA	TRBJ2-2	CASSEAPKPFTGELFF	TGTGCCAGCAGTGAAGCTCCCAAACCATTCACCGGGGAGCTGTTTTTT
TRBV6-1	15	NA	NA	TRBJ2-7	CASDRTRGGRSEQYF	TGTGCCAGCGACAGAACACGGGGAGGTCGCTCCGAGCAGTACTTC
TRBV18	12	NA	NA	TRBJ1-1	CASSTDRTEAFF	TGTGCCAGCTCAACTGACCGCACTGAAGCTTTCTTT
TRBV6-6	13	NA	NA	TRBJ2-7	CASSLDRPWEQYF	TGTGCCAGCAGTCTAGACAGGCCTTGGGAGCAGTACTTC
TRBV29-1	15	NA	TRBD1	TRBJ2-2	CSVLDREGRTGELFF	TGCAGCGTTCTGGACAGGGAAGGACGCACCGGGGAGCTGTTTTTT
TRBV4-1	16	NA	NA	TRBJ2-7	CASSHILRDINYEQYF	TGCGCCAGCAGCCACATACTCCGGGATATAAACTACGAGCAGTACTTC
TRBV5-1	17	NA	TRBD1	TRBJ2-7	CASSSHATGGVSYEQYF	TGCGCCAGCAGCTCCCACGCGACAGGGGGCGTCAGTTACGAGCAGTACTTC
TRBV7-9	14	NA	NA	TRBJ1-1	CASSSHWRGTEAFF	TGTGCCAGCAGCTCTCACTGGAGGGGCACTGAAGCTTTCTTT
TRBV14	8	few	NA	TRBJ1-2	CASSHNTF	TGTGCCAGCAGCCATAACACCTTC
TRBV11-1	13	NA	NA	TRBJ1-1	CASSRRDYTEAFF	TGTGCCAGCAGCCGGCGTGACTACACTGAAGCTTTCTTT
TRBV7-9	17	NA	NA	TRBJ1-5	CASSPPGGRPGNQPQHF	TGTGCCAGCAGCCCTCCTGGAGGGCGGCCGGGCAATCAGCCCCAGCATTTT
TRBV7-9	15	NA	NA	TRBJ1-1	CASSLAAEMNTEAFF	TGTGCCAGCAGCTTAGCGGCAGAGATGAACACTGAAGCTTTCTTT
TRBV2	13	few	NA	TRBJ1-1	CASSEAGRTEAFF	TGTGCCAGCAGTGAGGCAGGGCGGACTGAAGCTTTCTTT
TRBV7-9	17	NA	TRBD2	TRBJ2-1	CASSLPLAGASYNEQFF	TGTGCCAGCAGCCTCCCCTTAGCGGGGGCTTCGTACAATGAGCAGTTCTTC
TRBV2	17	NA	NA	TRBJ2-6	CASSAPRDKAGANVLTF	TGTGCCAGCAGTGCGCCCCGGGACAAGGCTGGGGCCAACGTCCTGACTTTC
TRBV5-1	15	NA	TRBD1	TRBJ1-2	CASRTTTGTGDGYTF	TGCGCCAGCAGAACTACTACCGGGACAGGGGATGGCTACACCTTC
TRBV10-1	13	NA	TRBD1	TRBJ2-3	CASRQGSTDTQYF	TGCGCCAGCAGACAGGGGAGCACAGATACGCAGTATTTT
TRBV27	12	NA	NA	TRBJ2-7	CASRQGGGEQYF	TGTGCCAGTAGACAGGGAGGCGGCGAGCAGTACTTC
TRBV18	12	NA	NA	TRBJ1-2	CASSQGPRGYTF	TGTGCCAGCTCACAGGGTCCTCGTGGCTACACCTTC
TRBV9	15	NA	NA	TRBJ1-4	CASSEQGRTNEKLFF	TGTGCCAGCAGCGAACAGGGTAGGACTAATGAAAAACTGTTTTTT
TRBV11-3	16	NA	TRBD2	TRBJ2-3	CASSPRPGLNTDTQYF	TGTGCCAGCAGTCCGAGACCGGGACTAAACACAGATACGCAGTATTTT
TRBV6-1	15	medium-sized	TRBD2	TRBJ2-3	CASSETSGGADTQYF	TGTGCCAGCAGTGAGACTAGCGGGGGGGCAGATACGCAGTATTTT
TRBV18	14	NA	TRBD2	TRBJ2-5	CASSPLAGVETQYF	TGTGCCAGCTCACCTCTAGCGGGGGTTGAGACCCAGTACTTC
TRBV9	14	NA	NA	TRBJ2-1	CASSPTGLYNEQFF	TGTGCCAGCAGCCCAACAGGGCTCTACAATGAGCAGTTCTTC
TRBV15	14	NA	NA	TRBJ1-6	CATSRQNYNSPLHF	TGTGCCACCAGCAGACAGAACTATAATTCACCCCTCCACTTT
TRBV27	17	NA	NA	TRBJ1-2	CASSLYQTTGGEYGYTF	TGTGCCAGCAGTTTATACCAGACTACGGGGGGGGAGTATGGCTACACCTTC
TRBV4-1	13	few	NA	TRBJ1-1	CASSQWLNTEAFF	TGCGCCAGCAGCCAATGGTTGAACACTGAAGCTTTCTTT
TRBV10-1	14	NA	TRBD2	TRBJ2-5	CASSEVAGGETQYF	TGCGCCAGCAGTGAAGTGGCGGGGGGGGAGACCCAGTACTTC
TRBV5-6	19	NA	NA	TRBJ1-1	CASSPVFGTPELMNTEAFF	TGTGCCAGCAGCCCGGTTTTCGGGACACCGGAGCTCATGAACACTGAAGCTTTCTTT
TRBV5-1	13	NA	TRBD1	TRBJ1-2	CASSPDRDYGYTF	TGCGCCAGCAGTCCGGACAGGGACTATGGCTACACCTTC
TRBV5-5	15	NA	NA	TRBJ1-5	CASSTDPNSNQPQHF	TGTGCCAGCAGCACCGACCCGAATAGCAATCAGCCCCAGCATTTT
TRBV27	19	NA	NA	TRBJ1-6	CASSLWGRVMSSYNSPLHF	TGTGCCAGCAGTTTGTGGGGACGGGTAATGAGCTCCTATAATTCACCCCTCCACTTT
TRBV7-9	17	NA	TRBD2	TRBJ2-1	CASSLSLAGGSYNEQFF	TGTGCCAGCAGCTTATCGCTAGCGGGGGGCTCCTACAATGAGCAGTTCTTC
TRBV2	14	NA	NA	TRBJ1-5	CASGREYSNQPQHF	TGTGCCAGCGGTCGGGAGTATAGCAATCAGCCCCAGCATTTT
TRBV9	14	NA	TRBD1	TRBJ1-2	CASSAQQGADGYTF	TGTGCCAGCAGCGCCCAACAGGGGGCAGATGGCTACACCTTC
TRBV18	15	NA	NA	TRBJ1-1	CASSPGWGMNTEAFF	TGTGCCAGCTCACCGGGATGGGGGATGAACACTGAAGCTTTCTTT
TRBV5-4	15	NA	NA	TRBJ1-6	CASSLQQVYNSPLHF	TGTGCCAGCAGCTTGCAACAGGTCTATAATTCACCCCTCCACTTT
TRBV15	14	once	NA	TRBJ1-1	CATSSSGGDTEAFF	TGTGCCACCAGCTCTTCGGGGGGGGACACTGAAGCTTTCTTT
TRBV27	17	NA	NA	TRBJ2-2	CASSLSTKIQGTGELFF	TGTGCCAGCAGTTTAAGTACAAAGATTCAGGGCACCGGGGAGCTGTTTTTT
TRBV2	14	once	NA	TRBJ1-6	CASSFDGNNSPLHF	TGTGCCAGCAGCTTCGACGGGAATAATTCACCCCTCCACTTT
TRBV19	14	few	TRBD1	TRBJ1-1	CASSLTGENTEAFF	TGTGCCAGTAGTTTGACAGGGGAGAACACTGAAGCTTTCTTT